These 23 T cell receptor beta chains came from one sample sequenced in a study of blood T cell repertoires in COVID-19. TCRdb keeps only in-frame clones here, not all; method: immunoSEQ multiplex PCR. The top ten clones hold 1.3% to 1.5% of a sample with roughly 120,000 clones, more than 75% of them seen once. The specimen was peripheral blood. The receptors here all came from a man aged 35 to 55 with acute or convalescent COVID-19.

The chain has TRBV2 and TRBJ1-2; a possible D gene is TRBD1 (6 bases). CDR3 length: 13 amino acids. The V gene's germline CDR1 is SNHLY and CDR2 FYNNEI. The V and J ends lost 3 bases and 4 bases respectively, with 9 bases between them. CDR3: CASSETGLYGYTF. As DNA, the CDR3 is TGTGCCAGCAGTGAGACAGGACTCTATGGCTACACCTTC.

The CDR3 protein is CASSINTNGYTF. As DNA, the CDR3 is TGTGCCAGCTCAATAAACACGAATGGCTACACCTTC. The chain combines TRBV18 with TRBJ1-2; D unresolved. Germline lookup yields CDR1 KGHSH and CDR2 LQKENI. The germline V and J ends were trimmed by 5 bases and 6 bases, with 10 bases remaining between them. The CDR3 extends over 12 amino acids. The whole variable domain, remainder taken from reference TRBV18 and TRBJ1-2, is NAGVMQNPRHLVRRRGQEARLRCSPMKGHSHVYWYRQLPEEGLKFMVYLQKENIIDESGMPKERFSAEFPKEGPSILRIQQVVRGDSAAYFCASSINTNGYTFGSGTRLTVV.

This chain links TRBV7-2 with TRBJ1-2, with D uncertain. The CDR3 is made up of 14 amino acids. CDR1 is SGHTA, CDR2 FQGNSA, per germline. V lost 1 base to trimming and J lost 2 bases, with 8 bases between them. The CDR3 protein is CASSLGGANYGYTF. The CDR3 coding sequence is TGTGCCAGCAGCTTAGGAGGAGCCAACTATGGCTACACCTTC.

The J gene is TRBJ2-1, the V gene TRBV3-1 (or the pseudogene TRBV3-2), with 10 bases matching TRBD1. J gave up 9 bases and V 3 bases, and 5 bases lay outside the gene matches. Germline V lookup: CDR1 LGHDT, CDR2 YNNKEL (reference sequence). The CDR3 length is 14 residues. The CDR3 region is CASSQTGTGVEQFF. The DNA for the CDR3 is TGTGCCAGCAGCCAGACCGGGACAGGGGTTGAGCAGTTCTTC.

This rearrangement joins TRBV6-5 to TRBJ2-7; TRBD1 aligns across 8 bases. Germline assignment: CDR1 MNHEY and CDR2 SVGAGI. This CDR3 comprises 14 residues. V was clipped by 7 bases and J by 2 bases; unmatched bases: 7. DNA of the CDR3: TGTGCCAGCATTTCGGACAGGGTGCCCTACGAGCAGTACTTC. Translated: CASISDRVPYEQYF.

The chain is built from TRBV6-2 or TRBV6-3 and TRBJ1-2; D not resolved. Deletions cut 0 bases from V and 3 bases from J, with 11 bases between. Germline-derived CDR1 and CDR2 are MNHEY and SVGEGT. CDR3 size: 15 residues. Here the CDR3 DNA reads TGTGCCAGCAGTTACTCGATTCCGCGTCACTATGGCTACACCTTC. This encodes CASSYSIPRHYGYTF.

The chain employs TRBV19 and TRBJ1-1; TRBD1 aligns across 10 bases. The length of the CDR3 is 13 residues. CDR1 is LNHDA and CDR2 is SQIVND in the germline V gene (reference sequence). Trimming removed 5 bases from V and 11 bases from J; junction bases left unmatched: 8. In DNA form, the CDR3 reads TGTGCCAGTAGTTCTAACCGGGACAGGGGTGCTTTCTTT. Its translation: CASSSNRDRGAFF.

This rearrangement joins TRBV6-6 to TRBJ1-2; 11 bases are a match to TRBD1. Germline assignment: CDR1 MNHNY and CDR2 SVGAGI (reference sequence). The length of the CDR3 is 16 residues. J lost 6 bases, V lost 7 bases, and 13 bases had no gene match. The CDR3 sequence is CASMYGQGARKDGYTF. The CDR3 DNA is TGTGCCAGCATGTATGGACAGGGGGCTCGTAAGGATGGCTACACCTTC.

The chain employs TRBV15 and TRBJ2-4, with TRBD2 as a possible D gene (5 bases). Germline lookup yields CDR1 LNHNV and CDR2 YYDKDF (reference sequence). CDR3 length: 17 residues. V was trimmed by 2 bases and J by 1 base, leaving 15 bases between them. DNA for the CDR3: TGTGCCACCAGCAGATCCCGTTCGGTAGCGGCCAAAAACATTCAGTACTTC. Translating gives CATSRSRSVAAKNIQYF.

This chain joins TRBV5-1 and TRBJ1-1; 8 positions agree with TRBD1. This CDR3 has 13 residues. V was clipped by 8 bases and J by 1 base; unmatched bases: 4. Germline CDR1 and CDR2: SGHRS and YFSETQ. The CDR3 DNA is TGCGCCAGTCGGACAGGGAAGAACACTGAAGCTTTCTTT. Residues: CASRTGKNTEAFF.

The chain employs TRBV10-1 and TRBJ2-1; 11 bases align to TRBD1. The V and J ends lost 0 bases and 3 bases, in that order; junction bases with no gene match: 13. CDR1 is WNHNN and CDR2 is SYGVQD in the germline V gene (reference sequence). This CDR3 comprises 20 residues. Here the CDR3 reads CASSESGQGVNILDYNEQFF. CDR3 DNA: TGCGCCAGCAGTGAGTCGGGACAGGGGGTTAATATCCTCGACTACAATGAGCAGTTCTTC.

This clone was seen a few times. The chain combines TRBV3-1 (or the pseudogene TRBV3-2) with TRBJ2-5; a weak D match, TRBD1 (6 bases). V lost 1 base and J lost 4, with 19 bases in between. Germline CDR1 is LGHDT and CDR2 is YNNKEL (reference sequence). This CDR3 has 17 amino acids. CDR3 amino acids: CASSQGGLTGPTETQYF. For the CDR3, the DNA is TGTGCCAGCAGCCAAGGGGGCCTAACAGGGCCCACAGAGACCCAGTACTTC.

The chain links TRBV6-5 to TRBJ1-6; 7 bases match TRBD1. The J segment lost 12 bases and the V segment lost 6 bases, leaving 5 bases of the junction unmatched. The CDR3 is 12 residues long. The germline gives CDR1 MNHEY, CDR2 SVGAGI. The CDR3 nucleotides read TGTGCCAGCAGCGGGACAGAGCGACCCCTCCACTTT. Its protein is CASSGTERPLHF.

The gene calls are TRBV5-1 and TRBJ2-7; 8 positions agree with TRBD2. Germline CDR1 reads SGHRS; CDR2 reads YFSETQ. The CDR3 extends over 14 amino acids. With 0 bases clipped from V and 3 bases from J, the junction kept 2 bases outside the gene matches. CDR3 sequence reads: CASSLGLANYEQYF. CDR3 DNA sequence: TGCGCCAGCAGCTTGGGACTAGCGAACTACGAGCAGTACTTC.

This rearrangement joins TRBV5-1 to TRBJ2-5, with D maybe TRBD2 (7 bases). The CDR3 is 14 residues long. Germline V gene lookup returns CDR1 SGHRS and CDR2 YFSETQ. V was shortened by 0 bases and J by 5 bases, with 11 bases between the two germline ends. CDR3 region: CASSLGRGPETQYF. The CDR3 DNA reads TGCGCCAGCAGCTTGGGGCGGGGGCCTGAGACCCAGTACTTC. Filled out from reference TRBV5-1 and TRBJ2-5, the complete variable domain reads KAGVTQTPRYLIKTRGQQVTLSCSPISGHRSVSWYQQTPGQGLQFLFEYFSETQRNKGNFPGRFSGRQFSNSRSEMNVSTLELGDSALYLCASSLGRGPETQYFGPGTRLLVL.

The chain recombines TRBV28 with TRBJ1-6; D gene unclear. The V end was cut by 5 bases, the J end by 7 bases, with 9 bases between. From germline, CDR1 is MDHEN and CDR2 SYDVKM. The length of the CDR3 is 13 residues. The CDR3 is CASSRVRNSPLHF. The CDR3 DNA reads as TGTGCCAGCAGTCGAGTCCGAAATTCACCCCTCCACTTT.

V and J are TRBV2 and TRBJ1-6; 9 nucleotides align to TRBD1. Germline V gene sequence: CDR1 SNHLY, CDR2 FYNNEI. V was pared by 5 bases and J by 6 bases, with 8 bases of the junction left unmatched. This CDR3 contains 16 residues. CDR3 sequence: CASSWTGVFSNSPLHF. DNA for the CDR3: TGTGCCAGCAGTTGGACAGGGGTTTTTAGTAATTCACCCCTCCACTTT.

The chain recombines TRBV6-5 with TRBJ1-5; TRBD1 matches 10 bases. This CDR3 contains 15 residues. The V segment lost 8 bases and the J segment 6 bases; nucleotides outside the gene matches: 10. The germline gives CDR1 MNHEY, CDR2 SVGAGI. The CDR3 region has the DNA TGTGCCAGCCGTTTATCCGGGACAGGGGTTCAGCCCCAGCATTTT. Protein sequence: CASRLSGTGVQPQHF.

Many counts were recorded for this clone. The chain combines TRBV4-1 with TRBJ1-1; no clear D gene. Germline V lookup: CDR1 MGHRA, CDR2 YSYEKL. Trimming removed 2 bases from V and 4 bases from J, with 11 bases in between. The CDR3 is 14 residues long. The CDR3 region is CASSQPLRGTEAFF. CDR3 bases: TGCGCCAGCAGCCAACCCCTGCGCGGCACTGAAGCTTTCTTT.

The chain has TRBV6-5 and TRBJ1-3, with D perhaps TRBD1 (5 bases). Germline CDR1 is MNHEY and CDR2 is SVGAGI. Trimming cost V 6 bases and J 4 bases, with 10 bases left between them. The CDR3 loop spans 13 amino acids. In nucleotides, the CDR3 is TGTGCCAGCAGCCGCGGGACGGGAAACACCATATATTTT. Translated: CASSRGTGNTIYF.

The CDR3 DNA sequence: TGTGCCAGCAGGGGACAGGGTTCGGGCAATCAGCCCCAGCATTTT. This gives the protein CASRGQGSGNQPQHF. V and J are TRBV6-5 and TRBJ1-5; TRBD1 matches 9 bases. J gave up 2 bases and V 6 bases, and 5 bases lay outside the gene matches. The CDR3 length is 15 residues. Germline-derived CDR1 and CDR2 are MNHEY and SVGAGI.

CDR3 nucleotides: TGTGCCAGCAGTTTCTTAGCGGACCAAGAGACCCAGTACTTC. Translated, it gives CASSFLADQETQYF. The chain couples TRBV6-5 to TRBJ2-5; weak D call: TRBD2 (6 bases). The CDR3 runs 14 residues. The ends were cut back, 4 bases at V and 0 bases at J, with 9 bases in the middle. Germline V gene sequence: CDR1 MNHEY, CDR2 SVGAGI.

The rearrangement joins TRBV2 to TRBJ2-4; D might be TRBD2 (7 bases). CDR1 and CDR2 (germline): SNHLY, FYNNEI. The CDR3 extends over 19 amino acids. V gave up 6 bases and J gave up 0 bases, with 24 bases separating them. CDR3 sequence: CASREGGLTSRLAKNIQYF. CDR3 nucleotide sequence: TGTGCCAGCAGAGAGGGGGGTTTGACTAGCAGATTAGCCAAAAACATTCAGTACTTC.